The 20 T cell receptor beta chains below all came from one sample that was sequenced in a study of blood T cell repertoires in COVID-19 (dated by TCRdb to about 2020). Preparation of the library involved the immunoSEQ multiplex PCR assay. Sourced from immuneACCESS, this table was stored by TCRdb with only in-frame sequences that have V and J called. A share of the clones is absent; for the studies checked, an unresolved V gene accounts for under half, and the remainder has no known explanation. Within this sample are about 240,000 clones, with 70% to 85% of them counted one time only. The top ten hold approximately 10% of the sample. Material: peripheral blood. Every receptor here comes from a woman aged 80 or over with acute or convalescent COVID-19.

The chain employs TRBV5-1 and TRBJ2-7, with 8 bases fitting TRBD2. The trim removed 6 bases at V and 2 bases at J, leaving 4 bases unmatched. This CDR3 has 13 residues. The germline V gene encodes CDR1 SGHRS and CDR2 YFSETQ. CDR3 region: CASNPGGTYEQYF. DNA for the CDR3: TGCGCCAGCAACCCGGGGGGGACCTACGAGCAGTACTTC.

The rearrangement uses TRBV19 and TRBJ2-1; TRBD1 might be the D (6 bases). The length of the CDR3 is 14 residues. Germline values: CDR1 LNHDA, CDR2 SQIVND (reference sequence). V gave up 7 bases and J gave up 0 bases, with 10 bases separating them. The CDR3 spells CASTTGHSYNEQFF. The CDR3 nucleotides are TGTGCCAGTACCACAGGGCACTCCTACAATGAGCAGTTCTTC.

This rearrangement joins TRBV3-1 (or the pseudogene TRBV3-2) to TRBJ2-7; D uncertain. The V gene lost 2 bases and the J gene lost 0 bases, with 8 bases spanning the gap. This CDR3 has 14 amino acids. Germline V CDR1 and CDR2: LGHDT, YNNKEL (reference sequence). The CDR3 sequence: CASSQMTSSYEQYF. The CDR3 DNA sequence: TGTGCCAGCAGCCAAATGACAAGCTCCTACGAGCAGTACTTC.

V usage is TRBV19 and J usage is TRBJ1-1; the match to TRBD1 covers 7 bases. The germline CDR1 and CDR2 sequences are LNHDA and SQIVND (reference sequence). This CDR3 comprises 14 residues. J lost 7 bases, V lost 3 bases, and 8 bases had no gene match. CDR3 region: CASSMDRLPLEAFF. Written as DNA, the CDR3 is TGTGCCAGTAGTATGGACAGGCTGCCCCTTGAAGCTTTCTTT.

The rearrangement uses TRBV11-2 and TRBJ2-5, with 11 bases matching TRBD1. The junction had 11 bases not matched to a gene; V was cut back by 1 base and J by 4 bases. The CDR3 is 18 amino acids. From germline, CDR1 is SGHAT and CDR2 FQNNGV. CDR3 residues: CASSLVGTGGGFRETQYF. In DNA form, the CDR3 reads TGTGCCAGCAGCTTAGTCGGGACAGGGGGAGGATTTCGAGAGACCCAGTACTTC.

The chain combines TRBV2 with TRBJ1-6; 7 nucleotides agree with TRBD1. The CDR3 spans 14 residues. The germline V gene has CDR1 SNHLY and CDR2 FYNNEI. Unmatched junction bases numbered 9, after V lost 7 bases and J lost 9 bases. CDR3 sequence (DNA): TGTGCCAGCACTCGACAGGGCCAGGGTTCACCCCTCCACTTT. It codes for CASTRQGQGSPLHF. Full variable domain (missing parts from reference TRBV2 and TRBJ1-6): EPEVTQTPSHQVTQMGQEVILRCVPISNHLYFYWYRQILGQKVEFLVSFYNNEISEKSEIFDDQFSVERPDGSNFTLKIRSTKLEDSAMYFCASTRQGQGSPLHFGNGTRLTVT.

The gene calls are TRBV29-1 and TRBJ1-2; 9 nucleotides match TRBD1. Unmatched junction bases numbered 10, after V lost 7 bases and J lost 4 bases. The CDR3 runs to 14 residues. Looked up from germline, CDR1 is SQVTM and CDR2 is ANQGSEA. CDR3 bases: TGCAGCGCCGGGGGGGGACAGGGAGTCTATGGCTACACCTTC. Residues: CSAGGGQGVYGYTF. Full variable domain (remainder filled in from reference TRBV29-1 and TRBJ1-2): SAVISQKPSRDICQRGTSLTIQCQVDSQVTMMFWYRQQPGQSLTLIATANQGSEATYESGFVIDKFPISRPNLTFSTLTVSNMSPEDSSIYLCSAGGGQGVYGYTFGSGTRLTVV.

The chain is built from TRBV5-1 and TRBJ2-1, with D hard to call. V shed 4 bases and J shed 4 bases, with 15 bases lying between them. The CDR3 runs 15 residues. Germline CDR1 reads SGHRS; CDR2 reads YFSETQ. CDR3 in amino acids: CASSPAYSIYNEQFF. The CDR3 DNA is TGCGCCAGCAGCCCGGCGTACAGTATATACAATGAGCAGTTCTTC.

This chain links TRBV11-2 with TRBJ2-7, with 9 bases that match TRBD2. This CDR3 has 14 residues. The trim removed 5 bases at V and 4 bases at J, leaving 6 bases unmatched. CDR1 and CDR2 from the germline V gene are SGHAT and FQNNGV. This CDR3 is CASSRSGGQYEQYF. In DNA, the CDR3 is TGTGCCAGCAGCCGTAGCGGGGGTCAGTACGAGCAGTACTTC.

A few counts support this clone. The chain has TRBV2 and TRBJ2-7; 10 nucleotides line up with TRBD2. The CDR3 consists of 17 residues. V was pared by 3 bases and J by 3 bases, with 11 bases of the junction left unmatched. CDR1 and CDR2 from the germline V gene are SNHLY and FYNNEI. The CDR3 nucleotides are TGTGCCAGCAGTGAGGGGGCTAGCGGGGGAAAACTCTACGAGCAGTACTTC. It is translated as CASSEGASGGKLYEQYF.

The chain employs TRBV2 and TRBJ1-5; 7 nucleotides agree with TRBD1. The CDR3 runs to 13 residues. V was pared by 6 bases and J by 4 bases, with 3 bases of the junction left unmatched. The germline gives CDR1 SNHLY, CDR2 FYNNEI. CDR3 sequence (DNA): TGTGCCAGCAGAGCACAGGGGAATCAGCCCCAGCATTTT. Translation: CASRAQGNQPQHF.

Worth noting for this clone: The same CDR3 can be traced to other DNA sequences in this sample. The genes are TRBV5-1 and TRBJ1-1, with TRBD1 matching 7 bases. Trimming removed 2 bases from V and 3 bases from J; junction bases left unmatched: 1. Germline values: CDR1 SGHRS, CDR2 YFSETQ. The length of the CDR3 is 13 residues. CDR3 sequence (DNA): TGCGCCAGCAGCTTAACAGGGGACACTGAAGCTTTCTTT. This codes for CASSLTGDTEAFF.

V usage is TRBV5-4 and J usage is TRBJ1-1, with a possible D match to TRBD1 (6 bases). The germline V and J ends were trimmed by 4 bases and 8 bases, with 15 bases remaining between them. The CDR3 extends over 13 amino acids. CDR1 SGHNT and CDR2 YYREEE come from the germline V gene (reference sequence). The CDR3 nucleotides are TGTGCCAGCAGCCCACAGGGATTCGCCGAAGCTTTCTTT. Amino acids: CASSPQGFAEAFF.

V and J are TRBV15 and TRBJ2-1; TRBD1 is a possible D gene (5 bases). V was clipped by 8 bases and J by 6 bases, with 14 bases between them. This CDR3 spans 13 amino acids. Germline V gives CDR1 LNHNV, CDR2 YYDKDF (reference sequence). Written as DNA, the CDR3 is TGTGCCACCGGGGCCAGGCCGACCAATGAGCAGTTCTTC. Translation: CATGARPTNEQFF.

The V gene is TRBV18, the J gene TRBJ2-1; no reliable D call. Between the trimmed V and J ends, which lost 1 base and 9 bases, there was a span of 13 bases. Per the germline V gene, CDR1 is KGHSH and CDR2 is LQKENI. CDR3 length: 14 amino acids. The CDR3 region is CASSPLTLQIEQFF. CDR3 nucleotides: TGTGCCAGCTCACCACTAACCCTACAGATTGAGCAGTTCTTC.

The rearrangement uses TRBV30 and TRBJ1-5, with a weak D call TRBD1 (5 bases). Germline CDR1 GTSNPN, CDR2 SVGIG (reference sequence). The CDR3 covers 14 residues. V dropped 2 bases and J dropped 4 bases, with 12 bases sitting between them. Here the CDR3 reads CAWSPSGGNQPQHF. CDR3 sequence (DNA): TGTGCCTGGAGTCCCTCGGGGGGAAATCAGCCCCAGCATTTT.

The chain recombines TRBV7-9 with TRBJ2-7; TRBD2 matches at 9 bases. Looked up from germline, CDR1 is SEHNR and CDR2 is FQNEAQ (reference sequence). CDR3 size: 14 residues. J lost 5 bases, V lost 5 bases, and 7 bases had no gene match. The DNA of the CDR3 is TGTGCCAGCAGCCTCGGGACTAGCCTTAACGAGCAGTACTTC. Translated, it gives CASSLGTSLNEQYF.

The chain is built from TRBV7-6 and TRBJ2-7; 11 bases match TRBD1. This CDR3 contains 16 residues. With V trimmed by 1 base and J by 4 bases, 6 bases remained unmatched. In germline, CDR1 is SGHVS, CDR2 FNYEAQ. The CDR3 reads CASSLEGQGAIYEQYF. The CDR3 nucleotides read TGTGCCAGCAGCTTAGAAGGACAGGGGGCAATTTACGAGCAGTACTTC.

The chain recombines TRBV6-1 with TRBJ1-5; 11 bases are shared with TRBD1. Looked up from germline, CDR1 is MNHNS and CDR2 is SASEGT. This CDR3 comprises 14 residues. The ends lost 2 bases at V and 7 bases at J; junction bases unmatched: 1. CDR3 bases: TGTGCCAGCAGTGAAAGGACAGGGGGCCAGCCCCAGCATTTT. Protein: CASSERTGGQPQHF.

This clone showed up just a few times. The V gene is TRBV29-1, the J gene TRBJ2-1; 9 bases are a match to TRBD2. The CDR3 spans 14 residues. The V segment lost 2 bases and the J segment 5 bases; nucleotides outside the gene matches: 4. The V gene's germline CDR1 is SQVTM and CDR2 ANQGSEA. In nucleotides, the CDR3 is TGCAGCGTTGAACGTAGCGGGGGAAACAATGAGCAGTTCTTC. Translation: CSVERSGGNNEQFF.